The sequence of this T cell receptor (beta chain) was determined in a study of cytomegalovirus exposure and HLA in healthy donors. Study results and limitations: Per a prior analysis, the majority of TCR beta V segments were productive roughly 87% or roughly 30% of the time.

Germline loops: CDR1 SNHLY, CDR2 FYNNEI. The CDR3 has 15 amino acids. V was clipped by 5 bases and J by 5 bases, with 13 bases between them. PCR amplification relied on 60 Vbeta primers (plus 13 Jbeta primers). Using immunoSEQ multiplex PCR, the repertoire was profiled, and TCRdb retains in-frame clones only, with some absent. The data hold more than 120,000 clones, with approximately 79% observed a single time. On this clone: Its antigen is not identified.

Sample: PBMCs. The chain uses TRBV2 and TRBJ1-6; possibly TRBD1 for D (6 bases). This clonotype was obtained from a woman younger than 45 in good health and CMV-seronegative. CDR3 sequence: CASSNRVGDNSPLHF. CDR3 nucleotides: TGTGCCAGCAGTAACAGGGTAGGGGATAATTCACCCCTCCACTTT.